This T cell receptor beta chain was sequenced in a study of OX40 agonist ivuxolimab in advanced cancers. CDR1 is MRHNA, CDR2 SNTAGT, per germline. The germline V and J ends were trimmed by 2 bases and 5 bases, with 12 bases remaining between them. The CDR3 has 14 amino acids. Using immunoSEQ multiplex PCR, the repertoire was profiled, and TCRdb retains in-frame clones only, with some absent. This sample carries approximately 47,000 clones, around nine tenths of them seen once, and the ten largest clones take about 7.8%. The sample here was CD4+ or CD8+ T cells sorted from blood, taken in a trial of the OX40 agonist ivuxolimab. This TCR was recovered from an adult with an advanced solid tumor such as melanoma, head and neck, liver or kidney cancer. The chain uses TRBV6-4 and TRBJ1-2; TRBD1 might be the D (6 bases). This CDR3 reads CASSDTQGTYGYTF. The CDR3 DNA reads as TGTGCCAGCAGTGACACACAGGGAACGTATGGCTACACCTTC.